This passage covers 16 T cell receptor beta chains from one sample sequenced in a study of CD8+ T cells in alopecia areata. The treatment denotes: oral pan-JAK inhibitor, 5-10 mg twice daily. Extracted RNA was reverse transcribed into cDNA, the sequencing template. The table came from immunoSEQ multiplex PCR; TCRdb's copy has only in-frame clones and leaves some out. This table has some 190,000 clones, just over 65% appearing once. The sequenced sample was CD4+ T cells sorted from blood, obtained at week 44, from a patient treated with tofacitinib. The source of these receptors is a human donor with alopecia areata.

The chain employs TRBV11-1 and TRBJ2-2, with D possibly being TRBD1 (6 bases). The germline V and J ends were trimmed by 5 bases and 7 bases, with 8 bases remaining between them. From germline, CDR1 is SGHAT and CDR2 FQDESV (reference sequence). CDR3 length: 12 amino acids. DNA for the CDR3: TGTGCCAGCAGCGAGGGGGTCGGGGAGCTGTTTTTT. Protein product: CASSEGVGELFF.

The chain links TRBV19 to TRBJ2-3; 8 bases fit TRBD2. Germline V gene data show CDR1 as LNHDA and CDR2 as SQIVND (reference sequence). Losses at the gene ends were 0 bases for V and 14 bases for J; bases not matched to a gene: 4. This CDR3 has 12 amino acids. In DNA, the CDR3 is TGTGCCAGTAGTATAGAGGGGACTAGAAGGTATTTT. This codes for CASSIEGTRRYF. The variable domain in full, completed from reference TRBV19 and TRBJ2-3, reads DGGITQSPKYLFRKEGQNVTLSCEQNLNHDAMYWYRQDPGQGLRLIYYSQIVNDFQKGDIAEGYSVSREKKESFPLTVTSAQKNPTAFYLCASSIEGTRRYFGPGTRLTVL.

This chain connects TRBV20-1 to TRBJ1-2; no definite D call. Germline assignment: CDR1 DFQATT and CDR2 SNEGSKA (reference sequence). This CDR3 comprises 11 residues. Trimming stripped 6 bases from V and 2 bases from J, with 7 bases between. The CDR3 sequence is CSAPLNYGYTF. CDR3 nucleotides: TGCAGTGCCCCCTTAAACTATGGCTACACCTTC.

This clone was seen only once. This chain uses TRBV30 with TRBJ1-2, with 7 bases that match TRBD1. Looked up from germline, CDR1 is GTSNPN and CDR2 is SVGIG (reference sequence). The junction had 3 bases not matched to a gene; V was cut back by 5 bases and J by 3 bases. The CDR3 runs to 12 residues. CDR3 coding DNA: TGTGCCTGGGCCGGGACAGACTATGGCTACACCTTC. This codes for CAWAGTDYGYTF.

CDR3 nucleotide sequence: TGCGCCAGCAGCCCGAGGGGACGGACGAACACTGAAGCTTTCTTT. Its translation: CASSPRGRTNTEAFF. This sequence joins TRBV5-1 and TRBJ1-1; D possibly corresponds to TRBD1 (5 bases). The germline V gene encodes CDR1 SGHRS and CDR2 YFSETQ. This CDR3 contains 15 residues. V lost 4 bases to trimming and J lost 1 base, with 14 bases between them.

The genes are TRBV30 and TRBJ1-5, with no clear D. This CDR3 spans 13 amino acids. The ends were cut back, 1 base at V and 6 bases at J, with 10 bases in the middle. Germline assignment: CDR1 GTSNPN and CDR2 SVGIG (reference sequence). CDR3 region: CAWSAKRGQPQHF. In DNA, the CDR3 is TGTGCCTGGAGTGCCAAAAGAGGTCAGCCCCAGCATTTT.

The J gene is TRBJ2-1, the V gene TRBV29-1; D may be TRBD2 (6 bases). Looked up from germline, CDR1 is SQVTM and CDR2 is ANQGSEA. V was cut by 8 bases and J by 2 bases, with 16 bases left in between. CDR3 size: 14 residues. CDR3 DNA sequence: TGCAGCTCGACGGGAGCTGGAACCTACAATGAGCAGTTCTTC. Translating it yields CSSTGAGTYNEQFF.

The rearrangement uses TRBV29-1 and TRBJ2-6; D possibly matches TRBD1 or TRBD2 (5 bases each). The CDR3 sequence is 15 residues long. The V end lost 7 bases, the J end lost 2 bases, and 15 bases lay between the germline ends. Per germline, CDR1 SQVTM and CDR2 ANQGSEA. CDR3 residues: CSASQGPTGANVLTF. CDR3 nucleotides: TGCAGCGCATCTCAGGGACCCACTGGGGCCAACGTCCTGACTTTC.

The CDR3, as DNA: TGTGCCAGCAGCTTAGGGACAGGGGTCGGCTACACCTTC. Amino acid sequence: CASSLGTGVGYTF. The chain recombines TRBV5-6 with TRBJ1-2, with TRBD1 matching over 10 bases. The germline CDR1 and CDR2 sequences are SGHDT and YYEEEE. The V segment lost 2 bases and the J segment 8 bases; nucleotides outside the gene matches: 3. The CDR3 consists of 13 residues.

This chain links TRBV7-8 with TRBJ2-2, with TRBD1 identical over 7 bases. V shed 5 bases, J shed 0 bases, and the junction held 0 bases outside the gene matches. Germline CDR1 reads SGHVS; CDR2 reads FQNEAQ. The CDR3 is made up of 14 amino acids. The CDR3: CASSGTANTGELFF. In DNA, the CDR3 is TGTGCCAGCAGCGGGACAGCGAACACCGGGGAGCTGTTTTTT.

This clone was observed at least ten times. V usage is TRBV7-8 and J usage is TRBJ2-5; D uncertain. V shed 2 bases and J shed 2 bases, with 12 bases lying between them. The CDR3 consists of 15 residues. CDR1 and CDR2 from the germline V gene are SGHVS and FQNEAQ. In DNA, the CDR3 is TGTGCCAGCAGCTTACTCACAGTAGATCAAGAGACCCAGTACTTC. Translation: CASSLLTVDQETQYF.

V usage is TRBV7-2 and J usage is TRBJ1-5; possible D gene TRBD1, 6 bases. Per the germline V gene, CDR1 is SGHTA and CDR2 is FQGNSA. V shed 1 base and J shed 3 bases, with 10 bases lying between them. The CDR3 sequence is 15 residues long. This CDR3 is CASSLEQGSNQPQHF. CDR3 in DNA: TGTGCCAGCAGCTTAGAGCAGGGGTCCAATCAGCCCCAGCATTTT. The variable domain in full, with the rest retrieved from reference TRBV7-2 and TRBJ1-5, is GAGVSQSPSNKVTEKGKDVELRCDPISGHTALYWYRQSLGQGLEFLIYFQGNSAPDKSGLPSDRFSAERTGGSVSTLTIQRTQQEDSAVYLCASSLEQGSNQPQHFGDGTRLSIL.

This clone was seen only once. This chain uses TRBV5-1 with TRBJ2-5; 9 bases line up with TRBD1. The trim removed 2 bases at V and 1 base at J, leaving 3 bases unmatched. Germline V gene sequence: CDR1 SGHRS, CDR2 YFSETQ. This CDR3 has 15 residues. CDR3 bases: TGCGCCAGCAGCTTTACGACAGGGGGCCAAGAGACCCAGTACTTC. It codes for CASSFTTGGQETQYF.

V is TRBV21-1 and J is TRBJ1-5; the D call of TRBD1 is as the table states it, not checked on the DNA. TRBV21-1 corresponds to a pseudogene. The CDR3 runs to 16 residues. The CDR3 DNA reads TGTGCCAGCAGCAAAGAAGGGGCACCTAGCAATCAGCCCCAGCATTTT. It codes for CASSKEGAPSNQPQHF.

Here the CDR3 DNA reads TGTGCCAGCAGCGCCGACTTAGGTTCACCCCTCCACTTT. Residues: CASSADLGSPLHF. The rearrangement links TRBV7-3 to TRBJ1-6; D gene uncertain. The CDR3 is made up of 13 amino acids. CDR1 is SGHTA and CDR2 is FQGTGA in the germline V gene. The ends were cut back, 5 bases at V and 9 bases at J, with 11 bases in the middle.

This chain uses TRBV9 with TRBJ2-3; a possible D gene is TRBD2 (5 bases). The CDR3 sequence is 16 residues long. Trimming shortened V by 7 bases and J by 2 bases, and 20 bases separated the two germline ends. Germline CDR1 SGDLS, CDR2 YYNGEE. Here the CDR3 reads CASERSGGFSTDTQYF. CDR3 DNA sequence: TGTGCCAGCGAGCGGAGCGGCGGGTTTTCCACAGATACGCAGTATTTT.